This passage covers 27 T cell receptor beta chains from one sample sequenced in a study of shared clonotypes between healthy human individuals. Naive CD8 isolation took CD45RO-negative cells positively selected for CCR7 and excluded terminally differentiated effector memory CD45RA+ cells. Clones were sequenced by immunoSEQ multiplex PCR, and TCRdb holds only the in-frame ones, with some missing. The data hold roughly 2,000,000 clones, with roughly 94% observed a single time. The material sequenced was naive CD8+ T cells sorted from blood. The source of these receptors is a man younger than 35 in good health.

The chain joins TRBV13 to TRBJ2-7; 9 bases agree with TRBD2. The CDR3 consists of 16 residues. Losses at the gene ends were 5 bases for V and 4 bases for J; bases not matched to a gene: 12. CDR1 and CDR2 from the germline V gene are PRHDT and FYEKMQ (reference sequence). Here the CDR3 reads CASSLLTGTSPYEQYF. CDR3 DNA: TGTGCCAGCAGCCTCTTAACCGGGACTAGCCCTTACGAGCAGTACTTC. Supplemented by reference TRBV13 and TRBJ2-7, the full variable domain reads AAGVIQSPRHLIKEKRETATLKCYPIPRHDTVYWYQQGPGQDPQFLISFYEKMQSDKGSIPDRFSAQQFSDYHSELNMSSLELGDSALYFCASSLLTGTSPYEQYFGPGTRLTVT.

The chain joins TRBV4-1 to TRBJ2-3; 9 positions agree with TRBD2. The CDR3 consists of 17 residues. V trimming: 7 bases; J trimming: 4 bases; junction bases outside the gene matches: 15. CDR1 is MGHRA, CDR2 YSYEKL, per germline. CDR3 in DNA: TGCGCCAGCACCCTATCGGTCCTAGCGGGAATATCAGATACGCAGTATTTT. The encoded protein is CASTLSVLAGISDTQYF.

This chain uses TRBV27 with TRBJ2-7, with D possibly called TRBD1 or TRBD2 (5 bases each). Trimming left V 3 bases short and J 6 bases short, with 15 bases between. Germline lookup yields CDR1 MNHEY and CDR2 SMNVEV (reference sequence). The CDR3 has 14 amino acids. The chain's CDR3 is CASSLLSGLREQYF. CDR3 sequence (DNA): TGTGCCAGCAGTTTGCTTTCGGGGCTTCGCGAGCAGTACTTC.

The sample holds one count of this clone. The rearrangement uses TRBV4-3 and TRBJ2-3; 8 bases map to TRBD2. This CDR3 is 20 amino acids long. From germline, CDR1 is LGHNA and CDR2 YSLEER. With V trimmed by 0 bases and J by 5 bases, 19 bases remained unmatched. The CDR3 DNA is TGCGCCAGCAGCCAAGATATTCCAGGAGCAGAAGCGGGAGTATTAGATACGCAGTATTTT. Its translation is CASSQDIPGAEAGVLDTQYF.

The chain recombines TRBV13 with TRBJ2-1, with D perhaps TRBD1 (5 bases). From germline, CDR1 is PRHDT and CDR2 FYEKMQ (reference sequence). CDR3 length: 15 amino acids. Trimming removed 5 bases from V and 7 bases from J, with 18 bases in between. Written as DNA, the CDR3 is TGTGCCAGCAGCCCAGGAGCCCCAGGGCCGAATGAGCAGTTCTTC. Translating gives CASSPGAPGPNEQFF.

The V gene is TRBV19, the J gene TRBJ2-7; maybe TRBD2 (5 bases). Trimming cost V 3 bases and J 4 bases, with 16 bases left between them. This CDR3 comprises 15 residues. Germline V gene sequence: CDR1 LNHDA, CDR2 SQIVND (reference sequence). The DNA for the CDR3 is TGTGCCAGTAGTATCGTTACGGGGTCGATTTACGAGCAGTACTTC. As protein: CASSIVTGSIYEQYF.

V and J are TRBV6-1 and TRBJ2-7; tentative D call: TRBD2 (6 bases). Germline CDR1 MNHNS, CDR2 SASEGT. The CDR3 covers 16 residues. The V end lost 4 bases, the J end lost 5 bases, and 21 bases lay between the germline ends. CDR3 sequence: CASSGDRWEASHEQYF. As DNA, the CDR3 is TGTGCCAGCAGTGGGGATAGGTGGGAGGCAAGCCACGAGCAGTACTTC.

V is TRBV30 and J is TRBJ1-5; 10 bases agree with TRBD1. Germline V gives CDR1 GTSNPN, CDR2 SVGIG (reference sequence). The CDR3 is 18 amino acids. V lost 1 base and J lost 6; bases outside the gene matches: 15. The CDR3 is CAWSESNLAGTGVQPQHF. CDR3 DNA: TGTGCCTGGAGTGAGTCAAATCTAGCCGGGACAGGGGTTCAGCCCCAGCATTTT. Full variable domain (missing parts from reference TRBV30 and TRBJ1-5): SQTIHQWPATLVQPVGSPLSLECTVEGTSNPNLYWYRQAAGRGLQLLFYSVGIGQISSEVPQNLSASRPQDRQFILSSKKLLLSDSGFYLCAWSESNLAGTGVQPQHFGDGTRLSIL.

The chain has TRBV9 and TRBJ2-1, with D unresolved. The germline CDR1 and CDR2 sequences are SGDLS and YYNGEE. The CDR3 contains 13 residues. Trimming took 0 bases from V and 9 from J, leaving 10 bases between them. CDR3 sequence: CASSVGGWTEQFF. CDR3 bases: TGTGCCAGCAGCGTAGGAGGCTGGACTGAGCAGTTCTTC.

Turning to this clone: The sample contains more than one DNA sequence encoding this CDR3. The rearrangement joins TRBV27 to TRBJ2-7; no reliable D call. CDR1 and CDR2 (germline): MNHEY, SMNVEV (reference sequence). The V end was cut by 2 bases, the J end by 2 bases, with 7 bases between. This CDR3 has 13 residues. The chain's CDR3 is CASSLGQPYEQYF. The CDR3 nucleotides read TGTGCCAGCAGTTTAGGTCAGCCCTACGAGCAGTACTTC.

V usage is TRBV6-6 and J usage is TRBJ2-3, with TRBD2 matching over 9 bases. After removal of 4 bases from V and 5 bases from J, the junction contained 7 bases not matched to a gene. The germline V gene encodes CDR1 MNHNY and CDR2 SVGAGI (reference sequence). The CDR3 is 15 amino acids. CDR3 region: CASSSQTSGGDTQYF. The DNA for the CDR3 is TGTGCCAGCAGTTCTCAGACTAGCGGAGGAGATACGCAGTATTTT.

The chain joins TRBV7-2 to TRBJ2-1; 7 positions match TRBD2. This CDR3 is 16 amino acids long. The junction had 9 bases not matched to a gene; V was cut back by 7 bases and J by 0 bases. From germline, CDR1 is SGHTA and CDR2 FQGNSA. In DNA form, the CDR3 reads TGTGCCAGCACCTCGCTAGCGGCCAGCTCCTACAATGAGCAGTTCTTC. Translating gives CASTSLAASSYNEQFF.

Comment on this clone: Other DNA sequences in the same sample also yield this CDR3. This chain connects TRBV5-1 to TRBJ2-7, with no clear D. Germline CDR1 reads SGHRS; CDR2 reads YFSETQ. V was clipped by 0 bases and J by 3 bases, with 7 bases between them. The CDR3 covers 13 residues. The CDR3 region has the DNA TGCGCCAGCAGCTTGGGCCAGGACTACGAGCAGTACTTC. This encodes CASSLGQDYEQYF.

On this clone: Other nucleotide sequences in the sample specify the same CDR3. The V call is TRBV9, the J call TRBJ2-2; perhaps D is TRBD1 or TRBD2 (5 bases each). The CDR3 runs to 13 residues. CDR1 is SGDLS and CDR2 is YYNGEE in the germline V gene. V lost 3 bases to trimming and J lost 4 bases, with 7 bases between them. CDR3 in DNA: TGTGCCAGCAGCGGGGACGGCACCGGGGAGCTGTTTTTT. Its translation is CASSGDGTGELFF.

The chain uses TRBV6-5 and TRBJ2-7, with 10 nucleotides matching TRBD1. Germline CDR1 reads MNHEY; CDR2 reads SVGAGI. CDR3 length equals 15 residues. The J segment lost 4 bases and the V segment lost 5 bases, leaving 8 bases of the junction unmatched. CDR3 in amino acids: CASSPAGTGAYEQYF. Here the CDR3 DNA reads TGTGCCAGCAGTCCGGCCGGGACAGGGGCGTACGAGCAGTACTTC.

This clone was observed a few times. The J gene is TRBJ1-1, the V gene TRBV30, with D perhaps matching TRBD1 (5 bases). This CDR3 is built from 14 residues. Trimming left V 4 bases short and J 1 base short, with 13 bases between. CDR1 is GTSNPN, CDR2 SVGIG, per germline (reference sequence). CDR3 coding DNA: TGTGCCTGGACCTTGGGGGTGACGAACACTGAAGCTTTCTTT. Residues: CAWTLGVTNTEAFF. The entire variable domain, with the rest obtained from reference TRBV30 and TRBJ1-1, is as follows: SQTIHQWPATLVQPVGSPLSLECTVEGTSNPNLYWYRQAAGRGLQLLFYSVGIGQISSEVPQNLSASRPQDRQFILSSKKLLLSDSGFYLCAWTLGVTNTEAFFGQGTRLTVV.

The V and J genes are TRBV5-6 and TRBJ1-3; no clear D. The CDR3 is 14 residues long. Looked up from germline, CDR1 is SGHDT and CDR2 is YYEEEE. Trimming shortened V by 2 bases and J by 0 bases, and 6 bases separated the two germline ends. CDR3 nucleotides: TGTGCCAGCAGCTTCCGTGCCTCTGGAAACACCATATATTTT. Its translation is CASSFRASGNTIYF.

The chain uses TRBV10-3 and TRBJ2-1, with 9 bases identical to TRBD2. J was trimmed by 8 bases and V by 3 bases; bases with no gene match: 14. This CDR3 comprises 17 residues. Germline V lookup: CDR1 ENHRY, CDR2 SYGVKD. CDR3 nucleotide sequence: TGTGCCATCAGTGATGGCGGGGGACTAGCATCCACATATGAGCAGTTCTTC. This translates into CAISDGGGLASTYEQFF.

This clone was seen just once. V gene TRBV5-4 combines with J gene TRBJ2-1; maybe TRBD1 (5 bases). The germline gives CDR1 SGHNT, CDR2 YYREEE (reference sequence). V lost 0 bases and J 10 bases, leaving 17 bases between the germline ends. The CDR3 is made up of 15 amino acids. The CDR3 DNA reads as TGTGCCAGCAGCTTGGACGATTGGCAGGGAAGCGAGCAGTTCTTC. Protein: CASSLDDWQGSEQFF.

The chain employs TRBV30 and TRBJ2-7; the D call may be TRBD1 or TRBD2 (5 bases each). V lost 0 bases and J 2 bases, leaving 11 bases between the germline ends. Looked up from germline, CDR1 is GTSNPN and CDR2 is SVGIG (reference sequence). The CDR3 is made up of 14 amino acids. The CDR3 reads CAWSVSGTTYEQYF. In DNA, the CDR3 is TGTGCCTGGAGTGTATCAGGGACCACCTACGAGCAGTACTTC.

Details on this clone: The sample has other DNA sequences that encode this CDR3 too. V gene TRBV27 combines with J gene TRBJ2-1; TRBD2 matches 13 bases. The CDR3 runs 15 residues. CDR1 and CDR2 from the germline V gene are MNHEY and SMNVEV (reference sequence). Trimming removed 2 bases from V and 10 bases from J; junction bases left unmatched: 5. CDR3 sequence reads: CASSLRTSGGGEQFF. The CDR3 coding sequence is TGTGCCAGCAGTTTAAGGACTAGCGGGGGTGGGGAGCAGTTCTTC.

The chain has TRBV10-3 and TRBJ2-5; D remains ambiguous. The germline CDR1 and CDR2 sequences are ENHRY and SYGVKD. V dropped 8 bases and J dropped 3 bases, with 7 bases sitting between them. The CDR3 spans 11 residues. CDR3 protein: CAIGPEETQYF. CDR3 DNA sequence: TGTGCCATCGGGCCTGAAGAGACCCAGTACTTC.

V and J are TRBV4-1 and TRBJ1-3, with D possibly being TRBD1 (5 bases). This CDR3 region has 14 residues. Deletions cut 10 bases from V and 6 bases from J, with 19 bases between. Germline values: CDR1 MGHRA, CDR2 YSYEKL. CDR3 coding DNA: TGCGCCATCTCCCCGGGGGTCGGTGAAAACACCATATATTTT. This translates into CAISPGVGENTIYF.

Regarding this clone: This CDR3 is also generated by other DNA sequences in the sample. The gene calls are TRBV5-4 and TRBJ2-7, with D perhaps matching TRBD1 (6 bases). Germline loops: CDR1 SGHNT, CDR2 YYREEE (reference sequence). V was pared by 4 bases and J by 4 bases, with 6 bases between. The CDR3 runs to 11 residues. For the CDR3, the DNA is TGTGCCAGCAGCAGGGGGTACGAGCAGTACTTC. Its protein product is CASSRGYEQYF. Using reference TRBV5-4 and TRBJ2-7 for the parts outside the CDR3, the full variable domain is ETGVTQSPTHLIKTRGQQVTLRCSSQSGHNTVSWYQQALGQGPQFIFQYYREEENGRGNFPPRFSGLQFPNYSSELNVNALELDDSALYLCASSRGYEQYFGPGTRLTVT.

This chain joins TRBV29-1 and TRBJ2-1; 13 bases are shared with TRBD2. Germline CDR1 is SQVTM and CDR2 is ANQGSEA. The CDR3 is 13 residues long. Trimming cost V 8 bases and J 10 bases; bases outside gene matches: 8. The CDR3 spells CSTWTSGSSEQFF. In DNA, the CDR3 is TGCAGCACCTGGACTAGCGGGAGTTCGGAGCAGTTCTTC.

V is TRBV6-5 and J is TRBJ2-3, with a possible D match to TRBD1 (6 bases). The V gene's germline CDR1 is MNHEY and CDR2 SVGAGI. V lost 2 bases to trimming and J lost 5 bases, with 11 bases between them. CDR3 length: 14 residues. The CDR3, as DNA: TGTGCCAGCAGTTACGTGGGGGCGGGAGATACGCAGTATTTT. This translates into CASSYVGAGDTQYF.

The chain combines TRBV7-2 with TRBJ2-5; D unclear. The germline V gene encodes CDR1 SGHTA and CDR2 FQGNSA. V lost 1 base to trimming and J lost 1 base, with 7 bases between them. This CDR3 comprises 14 residues. CDR3 coding DNA: TGTGCCAGCAGCTTAGTCGCGGCCCAAGAGACCCAGTACTTC. It translates to CASSLVAAQETQYF.